This is a list of T cell receptor beta chains from one sample in a study of blood T cell repertoires in COVID-19. Repertoires were generated with immunoSEQ multiplex PCR, while TCRdb's copy carries only in-frame clones and drops some. The sample comprises around 300,000 clones, roughly nine tenths of which are singletons, and 1.9% rests with the top ten. Sequenced material: PBMCs or T cells enriched from blood (not recorded which). These receptors all come from a woman aged 60-75 years who had recovered from COVID-19. The CDR3 runs from the conserved cysteine through the conserved F or W. A D gene is named only where the DNA matches it firmly. Clone size is given for some rows only: seen once, a few or many times, or a class if the clone is expanded.

TRBV12-5,TRBJ2-5,.,.,CASGLRETQYF,TGTGCTAGTGGTTTGCGGGAGACCCAGTACTTC
TRBV2,TRBJ2-6,.,.,CASSAGAGANVLTF,TGTGCCAGCAGTGCGGGGGCTGGGGCCAACGTCCTGACTTTC
TRBV25-1,TRBJ1-1,TRBD1,.,CASKRGRGTEAFF,TGTGCCAGCAAGAGGGGGCGCGGCACTGAAGCTTTCTTT
TRBV11-3,TRBJ2-5,.,.,CASSPWGSGETQYF,TGTGCCAGCAGCCCATGGGGGAGCGGGGAGACCCAGTACTTC
TRBV3-1/TRBV3-2,TRBJ1-1,TRBD1,.,CASSHTGGHPNTEAFF,TGTGCCAGCAGCCACACAGGGGGGCACCCCAACACTGAAGCTTTCTTT
TRBV6-1,TRBJ2-5,TRBD1,.,CASSEGSKGQRWETQYF,TGTGCCAGCAGTGAAGGGTCGAAGGGACAGAGGTGGGAGACCCAGTACTTC
TRBV4-1,TRBJ1-1,.,.,CASRGTQKRNTEAFF,TGCGCCAGCAGAGGGACACAGAAAAGGAACACTGAAGCTTTCTTT
TRBV19,TRBJ2-1,TRBD2,.,CASSSGGLYNEQFF,TGTGCCAGTAGTAGCGGGGGACTTTACAATGAGCAGTTCTTC
TRBV5-1,TRBJ1-1,.,.,CASSLAGGLNTEAFF,TGCGCCAGCAGCTTGGCCGGGGGGTTGAACACTGAAGCTTTCTTT
TRBV3-1/TRBV3-2,TRBJ1-4,.,.,CASSRGNEKLFF,TGTGCCAGCAGTCGGGGGAATGAAAAACTGTTTTTT
TRBV5-1,TRBJ2-2,.,.,CASSFLRGTNTGELFF,TGCGCCAGCAGCTTTTTGCGAGGAACGAACACCGGGGAGCTGTTTTTT
TRBV3-1/TRBV3-2,TRBJ2-2,TRBD2,once,CASSPTSGGTGELFF,TGTGCCAGCAGCCCTACTAGCGGGGGAACCGGGGAGCTGTTTTTT
TRBV24-1,TRBJ2-7,TRBD1,.,CATSERTGQDYEQYF,TGTGCCACCAGTGAGCGGACAGGGCAGGACTACGAGCAGTACTTC
TRBV5-1,TRBJ2-1,TRBD1,.,CASSFLGQGAREQFF,TGCGCCAGCAGCTTCTTGGGACAGGGGGCGAGAGAGCAGTTCTTC
TRBV2,TRBJ1-2,.,.,CASSSDSNNYGYTF,TGTGCCAGCAGTTCGGACTCTAATAACTATGGCTACACCTTC
TRBV2,TRBJ1-1,TRBD1,.,CASNRQGGGTEAFF,TGTGCCAGCAATCGACAGGGCGGCGGCACTGAAGCTTTCTTT
TRBV11-2,TRBJ2-3,.,.,CASSQMTVTDTQYF,TGTGCCAGCAGCCAAATGACTGTCACAGATACGCAGTATTTT
TRBV10-3,TRBJ2-3,TRBD2,once,CAISWGSGSKADTQYF,TGTGCCATCAGTTGGGGAAGCGGGAGTAAAGCAGATACGCAGTATTTT
TRBV15,TRBJ2-2,TRBD2,.,CATSRGLGLAAVYTGELFF,TGTGCCACCAGCAGAGGCCTAGGACTAGCGGCGGTTTACACCGGGGAGCTGTTTTTT
TRBV14,TRBJ1-2,TRBD1,once,CASSQDAGGWEGYTF,TGTGCCAGCAGCCAAGACGCAGGGGGCTGGGAGGGCTACACCTTC
TRBV5-1,TRBJ1-2,.,.,CASSLAGIGGLDYGYTF,TGCGCCAGCAGCTTGGCCGGGATTGGAGGGTTGGACTATGGCTACACCTTC
TRBV28,TRBJ2-7,TRBD1,.,CASLDRDEQYF,TGTGCCAGCCTGGACAGGGATGAGCAGTACTTC
TRBV6-5,TRBJ1-2,TRBD1,few,CASSFNTGAYGYTF,TGTGCCAGCAGCTTTAATACAGGGGCCTATGGCTACACCTTC
TRBV19,TRBJ2-3,TRBD1,.,CASSIVTGSGTDTQYF,TGTGCCAGTAGTATAGTGACAGGGTCGGGCACAGATACGCAGTATTTT
TRBV4-1,TRBJ2-4,.,.,CASSQEGADLFGKNIQYF,TGCGCCAGCAGCCAAGAAGGGGCGGACCTATTTGGCAAAAACATTCAGTACTTC
TRBV24-1,TRBJ1-2,.,.,CATTPERTIYGYTF,TGTGCCACCACCCCAGAACGGACAATCTATGGCTACACCTTC
TRBV13,TRBJ2-1,.,.,CASSLRSVSHNEQFF,TGTGCCAGCAGCTTACGTTCGGTTTCTCACAATGAGCAGTTCTTC
TRBV7-3,TRBJ1-4,.,.,CASSFGAGAGSEKLFF,TGTGCCAGCAGCTTCGGGGCGGGGGCCGGGTCGGAAAAACTGTTTTTT
TRBV10-3,TRBJ2-1,.,.,CAISAYNEQFF,TGTGCCATCTCTGCGTACAATGAGCAGTTCTTC
TRBV28,TRBJ1-1,.,.,CASSTETEVMNTEAFF,TGTGCCAGCAGTACTGAGACGGAGGTTATGAACACTGAAGCTTTCTTT
TRBV28,TRBJ2-7,TRBD2,.,CASSFFASGRPYEQYF,TGTGCCAGCAGTTTCTTTGCTAGCGGACGGCCCTACGAGCAGTACTTC
TRBV10-3,TRBJ2-7,.,.,CAIRGGGPYEQYF,TGTGCCATCAGGGGAGGGGGGCCCTACGAGCAGTACTTC
TRBV5-1,TRBJ2-1,TRBD2,.,CASSTAVWRERHNEQFF,TGCGCCAGCAGCACGGCAGTTTGGCGGGAGAGGCACAATGAGCAGTTCTTC
TRBV20-1,TRBJ2-5,TRBD2,.,CSASPKAGSQETQYF,TGCAGTGCTAGTCCGAAAGCGGGGAGCCAAGAGACCCAGTACTTC
TRBV7-9,TRBJ1-3,.,.,CASHYNSGNTIYF,TGTGCCAGCCACTACAACTCTGGAAACACCATATATTTT
TRBV4-1,TRBJ2-3,TRBD1,.,CASRPGQGQATQYF,TGCGCCAGCCGCCCGGGACAGGGGCAGGCTACGCAGTATTTT
TRBV5-6,TRBJ1-2,.,.,CASSLGGGARSGYTF,TGTGCCAGCAGCTTGGGGGGCGGCGCACGGTCTGGCTACACCTTC
TRBV10-3,TRBJ2-3,TRBD2,.,CAISLGLAGSTDTQYF,TGTGCCATCAGCCTAGGACTAGCGGGGAGCACAGATACGCAGTATTTT
TRBV18,TRBJ1-3,.,.,CASSPDRPSSGNTIYF,TGTGCCAGCTCACCCGACAGACCGAGCTCTGGAAACACCATATATTTT
TRBV24-1,TRBJ2-7,TRBD1,.,CATSDPARTGGYEQYF,TGTGCCACCAGTGATCCGGCCCGGACAGGGGGCTACGAGCAGTACTTC